This TCR beta chain was captured by sequencing in a study of cytomegalovirus exposure and HLA in healthy donors. For the study at large: Both the approximately 120 validation repertoires and the approximately 700 first-cohort repertoires used the same platform, as reported by a later analysis. Overall study results and limits: In vitro experiments confirmed that three CMV-associated chains were specific for CMV antigens. Using the classifier, cytomegalovirus status was reportedly diagnosed with high specificity and sensitivity.

Using immunoSEQ multiplex PCR, the repertoire was profiled, and TCRdb retains in-frame clones only, with some absent. The sample lists some 100,000 clones; 88% were seen once. As concerns this clone: The target antigen is unknown.

The donors were members of the validation cohort comprising 120 subjects, separate from the roughly 700-subject first cohort. V shed 1 base and J 2 bases; nucleotides not matched to a gene: 5. Germline assignment: CDR1 SGHTA and CDR2 FQGNSA. The CDR3 consists of 16 residues. The sequence was obtained from a man between 18 and 35 years old in good health and CMV-seronegative. The sequencing sample was made of PBMCs. The chain employs TRBV7-2 and TRBJ2-3, with 8 bases matching TRBD2. CDR3 amino acids: CASSLVGGGNTDTQYF. The CDR3 nucleotides read TGTGCCAGCAGCTTAGTAGGCGGGGGGAACACAGATACGCAGTATTTT.